These 27 T cell receptor beta chains share one sample of origin, sequenced in a study of T cell responses to AZD1222 COVID-19 vaccine. Profiled with immunoSEQ multiplex PCR; TCRdb holds only in-frame clones, not every one. The sample contains more than 80,000 clones, 80% to 90% of which appear only once. Source: peripheral blood, taken 28 days after the second AZD1222 dose. Receptors originate from an adult who received the AZD1222 COVID-19 vaccine.

This clone has only one observation. The chain couples TRBV5-5 to TRBJ2-3; D remains unclear. Per the germline V gene, CDR1 is SGHKS and CDR2 is YYEKEE (reference sequence). CDR3 size: 15 residues. Trimming shortened V by 0 bases and J by 0 bases, and 8 bases separated the two germline ends. CDR3 sequence (DNA): TGTGCCAGCAGCTTGGGTGGGGAAAGCACAGATACGCAGTATTTT. Amino acids: CASSLGGESTDTQYF.

In this sample, this clone turned up once. Here the CDR3 reads CATSTAGGSNEQFF. The CDR3 nucleotides read TGTGCCACCTCCACTGCGGGAGGGAGCAATGAGCAGTTCTTC. V usage is TRBV24-1 and J usage is TRBJ2-1; TRBD2 agrees at 9 bases. The CDR3 covers 14 residues. V lost 9 bases and J lost 6; bases outside the gene matches: 8. CDR1 is KGHDR, CDR2 SFDVKD, per germline.

This clone occurred a few times. The chain uses TRBV9 and TRBJ1-3, with a weak D call TRBD1 (6 bases). This CDR3 contains 15 residues. Germline V gene lookup returns CDR1 SGDLS and CDR2 YYNGEE. The germline V and J ends were trimmed by 3 bases and 1 base, with 11 bases remaining between them. CDR3 in amino acids: CASSGKGGSGNTIYF. CDR3 nucleotides: TGTGCCAGCAGCGGGAAAGGGGGGTCTGGAAACACCATATATTTT.

The genes are TRBV6-5 and TRBJ1-3, with D perhaps matching TRBD1 (5 bases). V dropped 2 bases and J dropped 0 bases, with 11 bases sitting between them. Germline CDR1 is MNHEY and CDR2 is SVGAGI. This CDR3 contains 16 residues. The CDR3 here is CASSYAGPDSGNTIYF. The CDR3 DNA sequence: TGTGCCAGCAGTTACGCAGGGCCCGACTCTGGAAACACCATATATTTT.

This chain links TRBV18 with TRBJ1-1; 7 nucleotides agree with TRBD1. The CDR3 extends over 16 amino acids. Losses at the gene ends were 1 base for V and 9 bases for J; bases not matched to a gene: 14. Germline V gene lookup returns CDR1 KGHSH and CDR2 LQKENI. The CDR3 protein is CASSPQGAMANPKAFF. For the CDR3, the DNA is TGTGCCAGCTCACCACAGGGGGCCATGGCAAACCCAAAAGCTTTCTTT.

This chain connects TRBV28 to TRBJ1-5; D is perhaps TRBD1 (5 bases). Deletions cut 7 bases from V and 0 bases from J, with 13 bases between. CDR1 is MDHEN and CDR2 is SYDVKM in the germline V gene. CDR3 length equals 15 residues. CDR3 protein: CASILGVNSNQPQHF. The CDR3 coding sequence is TGTGCCAGCATCCTGGGGGTTAATAGCAATCAGCCCCAGCATTTT.

V usage is TRBV6-5 and J usage is TRBJ1-2; D uncertain. Trimming removed 7 bases at V and 5 bases at J, with 11 bases between. CDR1 and CDR2 (germline): MNHEY, SVGAGI. This CDR3 is 12 amino acids long. The CDR3 region is CASTFLRYGYTF. CDR3 in DNA: TGTGCCAGCACCTTCTTGAGGTATGGCTACACCTTC.

The chain couples TRBV3-1 (or the pseudogene TRBV3-2) to TRBJ1-6; 8 positions match TRBD1. J lost 10 bases, V lost 0 bases, and 2 bases had no gene match. CDR1 LGHDT and CDR2 YNNKEL come from the germline V gene (reference sequence). The CDR3 spans 14 residues. In nucleotides, the CDR3 is TGTGCCAGCAGCCAAGACAGGGGGCGATCACCCCTCCACTTT. Its translation: CASSQDRGRSPLHF.

The chain links TRBV7-9 to TRBJ1-2, with no clear D. The V gene lost 2 bases and the J gene lost 8 bases, with 12 bases spanning the gap. The length of the CDR3 is 13 residues. Looked up from germline, CDR1 is SEHNR and CDR2 is FQNEAQ (reference sequence). The CDR3 bases are TGTGCCAGCAGCTTACGGAGGGAAGGGGGCTACACCTTC. Amino acids: CASSLRREGGYTF.

This chain connects TRBV5-4 to TRBJ2-5; TRBD2 matches 8 bases. The CDR3 spans 14 residues. V was clipped by 4 bases and J by 1 base; unmatched bases: 3. Germline V gene data show CDR1 as SGHNT and CDR2 as YYREEE (reference sequence). This CDR3 reads CASSPGGGQETQYF. The CDR3 bases are TGTGCCAGCAGCCCGGGGGGGGGCCAAGAGACCCAGTACTTC.

This chain links TRBV5-1 with TRBJ2-1; TRBD2 is a possible D gene (5 bases). With 2 bases removed from V and 2 bases from J, the gap between germline ends came to 5 bases. Per germline, CDR1 SGHRS and CDR2 YFSETQ. The CDR3 has 13 amino acids. The CDR3 sequence is CASSFGAYNEQFF. In DNA, the CDR3 is TGCGCCAGCAGCTTCGGGGCCTACAATGAGCAGTTCTTC.

This clone occurred a few times. The chain is built from TRBV5-5 and TRBJ1-1, with TRBD1 as a possible D gene (6 bases). The germline V gene encodes CDR1 SGHKS and CDR2 YYEKEE (reference sequence). V lost 4 bases and J 5 bases, leaving 15 bases between the germline ends. This CDR3 region has 14 residues. CDR3 amino acids: CASSGGGKGTEAFF. CDR3 bases: TGTGCCAGCAGCGGAGGGGGTAAAGGGACTGAAGCTTTCTTT.

The V gene is TRBV5-1, the J gene TRBJ1-6, with TRBD1 matching over 7 bases. The germline V gene has CDR1 SGHRS and CDR2 YFSETQ. This CDR3 is built from 15 residues. The V and J ends lost 5 bases and 7 bases, in that order; junction bases with no gene match: 9. The CDR3 protein is CASSSAQGSNSPLHF. In DNA form, the CDR3 reads TGCGCCAGCAGTTCTGCACAGGGGAGCAATTCACCCCTCCACTTT.

The genes are TRBV6-2 or TRBV6-3 and TRBJ2-7, with 9 bases identical to TRBD1. The V segment lost 6 bases and the J segment 3 bases; nucleotides outside the gene matches: 9. CDR3 size: 15 residues. Germline CDR1 reads MNHEY; CDR2 reads SVGEGT. This CDR3 is CASSLTGTGHYEQYF. CDR3 sequence (DNA): TGTGCCAGCAGCCTAACCGGGACAGGGCACTACGAGCAGTACTTC.

The rearrangement joins TRBV5-1 to TRBJ1-2; D is unclear. The V end was cut by 0 bases, the J end by 5 bases, with 5 bases between. Germline V CDR1 and CDR2: SGHRS, YFSETQ. The CDR3 has 12 residues. The CDR3 DNA reads TGCGCCAGCAGCTTGGATGGTTATGGCTACACCTTC. It translates to CASSLDGYGYTF.

The genes are TRBV6-5 and TRBJ1-2; D remains ambiguous. From germline, CDR1 is MNHEY and CDR2 SVGAGI. Trimming took off 6 bases at V and 3 bases at J, with 11 bases between the two ends. This CDR3 comprises 13 residues. CDR3 protein: CASRDPPHYGYTF. The CDR3 region has the DNA TGTGCCAGCAGAGACCCACCTCACTATGGCTACACCTTC.

The chain carries TRBV7-2 and TRBJ2-7, with unresolved D. The CDR3 is 14 residues long. Between the trimmed V and J ends, which lost 0 bases and 0 bases, there was a span of 6 bases. The V gene's germline CDR1 is SGHTA and CDR2 FQGNSA. The CDR3 protein is CASSLAVSSYEQYF. CDR3 nucleotides: TGTGCCAGCAGCTTAGCGGTCAGCTCCTACGAGCAGTACTTC.

The V call is TRBV4-3, the J call TRBJ2-1; D is uncertain. The CDR3 consists of 13 residues. Trimming pared 4 bases from V and 9 bases from J, leaving 13 bases between. Germline V gene sequence: CDR1 LGHNA, CDR2 YSLEER. The CDR3 reads CASSRTQPGEQFF. CDR3 DNA sequence: TGCGCCAGCAGCCGAACCCAACCTGGTGAGCAGTTCTTC.

The chain is built from TRBV15 and TRBJ1-1; 8 nucleotides align to TRBD1. This CDR3 region has 15 residues. The trim removed 5 bases at V and 1 base at J, leaving 6 bases unmatched. Germline-derived CDR1 and CDR2 are LNHNV and YYDKDF (reference sequence). The CDR3 region has the DNA TGTGCCACCAGCGGGGACAGGCGGAAGAACACTGAAGCTTTCTTT. The encoded protein is CATSGDRRKNTEAFF.

This chain links TRBV10-3 with TRBJ2-7; either TRBD1 or TRBD2 may fit D (5 bases each). V was clipped by 5 bases and J by 3 bases, with 11 bases between them. The germline gives CDR1 ENHRY, CDR2 SYGVKD. The CDR3 sequence is 13 residues long. The CDR3 DNA reads TGTGCCATCAGTATCCGGGACCGCTACGAGCAGTACTTC. This gives the protein CAISIRDRYEQYF.

The chain links TRBV28 to TRBJ1-1, with no clear D. CDR1 is MDHEN and CDR2 is SYDVKM in the germline V gene. V was shortened by 5 bases and J by 0 bases, with 13 bases between the two germline ends. The CDR3 consists of 15 residues. The CDR3 nucleotides read TGTGCCAGCAGTCTTCACAGCAACATGAACACTGAAGCTTTCTTT. Translated: CASSLHSNMNTEAFF.

The chain is built from TRBV7-2 and TRBJ2-5; a possible D gene is TRBD1 (6 bases). Germline CDR1 SGHTA, CDR2 FQGNSA. The CDR3 spans 14 residues. Trimming removed 0 bases at V and 2 bases at J, with 7 bases between. The chain's CDR3 is CASSLARGQETQYF. In nucleotides, the CDR3 is TGTGCCAGCAGCTTAGCCAGGGGTCAAGAGACCCAGTACTTC. Full variable domain (outside the CDR3, taken from reference TRBV7-2 and TRBJ2-5): GAGVSQSPSNKVTEKGKDVELRCDPISGHTALYWYRQSLGQGLEFLIYFQGNSAPDKSGLPSDRFSAERTGGSVSTLTIQRTQQEDSAVYLCASSLARGQETQYFGPGTRLLVL.

The rearrangement links TRBV3-1 (or the pseudogene TRBV3-2) to TRBJ2-5; TRBD1 agrees at 8 bases. Germline-derived CDR1 and CDR2 are LGHDT and YNNKEL (reference sequence). V gave up 4 bases and J gave up 4 bases; unmatched junction bases: 17. This CDR3 has 18 residues. The CDR3 loop is CASSLGVDRAGFGETQYF. The DNA of the CDR3 is TGTGCCAGCAGCCTCGGGGTGGACAGGGCTGGCTTCGGAGAGACCCAGTACTTC.

J is TRBJ2-3 and V is TRBV6-5, with 9 bases lining up with TRBD2. This CDR3 comprises 16 residues. Germline V CDR1 and CDR2: MNHEY, SVGAGI. V gave up 0 bases and J gave up 4 bases; unmatched junction bases: 5. Here the CDR3 DNA reads TGTGCCAGCAGTTACTCTAGCGGGGGCCCGCCAGATACGCAGTATTTT. Translating it yields CASSYSSGGPPDTQYF.

The genes are TRBV24-1 and TRBJ2-3; 7 bases fit TRBD2. The trim removed 1 base at V and 0 bases at J, leaving 12 bases unmatched. The CDR3 is made up of 19 amino acids. Germline CDR1 is KGHDR and CDR2 is SFDVKD. The CDR3: CATSDFISGAGISTDTQYF. In DNA, the CDR3 is TGTGCCACCAGTGATTTTATAAGTGGAGCGGGAATAAGCACAGATACGCAGTATTTT.

The rearrangement uses TRBV18 and TRBJ1-3; D uncertain. Per the germline V gene, CDR1 is KGHSH and CDR2 is LQKENI. The CDR3 is 15 residues long. V gave up 3 bases and J gave up 0 bases, with 9 bases separating them. CDR3 nucleotide sequence: TGTGCCAGCTCACCCAACTCGGGCTCTGGAAACACCATATATTTT. Translated: CASSPNSGSGNTIYF.

This chain joins TRBV28 and TRBJ1-2, with D perhaps matching TRBD1 (5 bases). Trimming pared 7 bases from V and 2 bases from J, leaving 11 bases between. CDR1 MDHEN and CDR2 SYDVKM come from the germline V gene. The CDR3 is made up of 13 amino acids. The DNA for the CDR3 is TGTGCCAGCAAACCGGGACTCAACTATGGCTACACCTTC. Translation gives CASKPGLNYGYTF.